This entry is about one T cell receptor beta chain. What it binds is unknown. Trimming removed 4 bases at V and 0 bases at J, with 13 bases between. The germline CDR1 and CDR2 sequences are MNHEY and SVGAGI. The CDR3 spans 16 residues. This sample stems from a study of T cell repertoires in cytomegalovirus infection. The overall study: In the study, CMV epitopes included recently identified HLA-C-restricted and well-studied HLA-B-restricted ones. Indications came from public TCR beta signatures; they pointed to CMV infection and to a matching HLA type.

TCRdb redid the calling of the reads with MiXCR, one entry per CDR3 protein. The repertoire includes about 700,000 distinct CDR3 sequences, around a third of them detected once, and 18% sits in the top ten. The study, taken as a whole, reports: In two of eight donors, the top clonotype was HLA-C-restricted CMV-specific. Frequencies of public TCR beta families were cumulated, and this identified carriers of CMV plus the relevant HLA.

This TCR was sampled from a human donor in good health (CMV status not recorded). Some clones in this sample may be carry-over from other donors' samples. The chain uses TRBV6-5 and TRBJ1-3; possible D gene TRBD1, 6 bases. The specimen comprised cultured PBMCs, sampled from culture after CMV antigen stimulation. CDR3 nucleotide sequence: TGTGCCAGCAGTTCGGCTGGACAGTACTCTGGAAACACCATATATTTT. It yields the protein CASSSAGQYSGNTIYF.